These 25 T cell receptor beta chains came from one sample sequenced in a study of T cells after yellow fever vaccination. TCRdb analysed the 5' RACE reads with MiXCR anew, one entry per CDR3 protein. The repertoire holds 250,000 to 400,000 distinct CDR3 sequences, with 3.5% to 4.5% as singletons. The sample consisted of PBMCs, taken 15 days after the yellow fever booster vaccination. The receptor set was obtained from a young man who received the YFV17D yellow fever vaccine.

The chain couples TRBV21-1 to TRBJ2-7; the table's D call, TRBD1, has no DNA check behind it. TRBV21-1 is described as a pseudogene. This CDR3 contains 14 residues. DNA of the CDR3: TGTGCCAGCAGCAGAGGGGAGACAGATTACGAGCAGTACGTC. This sequence encodes CASSRGETDYEQYV.

This clonotype occurred a few times. V gene TRBV7-9 combines with J gene TRBJ2-2; possible D gene TRBD2, 6 bases. Trimming shortened V by 4 bases and J by 3 bases, and 15 bases separated the two germline ends. The CDR3 is 16 residues long. Germline V CDR1 and CDR2: SEHNR, FQNEAQ (reference sequence). This CDR3 is CASSSRTGTDTGELFF. The CDR3 region has the DNA TGTGCCAGCAGCTCACGCACCGGGACTGACACCGGGGAGCTGTTTTTT.

In its sample, this clonotype was seen a few times. The chain combines TRBV7-3 with TRBJ2-5, with 7 bases fitting TRBD2. V was clipped by 5 bases and J by 4 bases; unmatched bases: 7. The CDR3 length is 14 residues. CDR1 is SGHTA, CDR2 FQGTGA, per germline. CDR3 coding DNA: TGTGCCAGCAGCCCCATGGGGGGGACAGAGACCCAGTACTTC. Translation: CASSPMGGTETQYF.

The chain is built from TRBV28 and TRBJ1-5; D gene ambiguous. Germline loops: CDR1 MDHEN, CDR2 SYDVKM. The V gene lost 3 bases and the J gene lost 6 bases, with 3 bases spanning the gap. The CDR3 has 11 amino acids. CDR3 coding DNA: TGTGCCAGCAGTTTCTCTCAGCCCCAGCATTTT. Translation gives CASSFSQPQHF.

This clonotype has ten or more counts. The gene calls are TRBV12-3 or TRBV12-4 and TRBJ2-7, with 7 bases aligning to TRBD2. Losses at the gene ends were 8 bases for V and 3 bases for J; bases not matched to a gene: 10. The CDR3 totals 14 residues. CDR3 bases: TGTGCCAGCCCCAGCTGGACTAGGGGCTACGAGCAGTACTTC. It is translated as CASPSWTRGYEQYF.

This clonotype was detected once. The chain uses TRBV27 and TRBJ1-1; no reliable D call. V was clipped by 1 base and J by 1 base, with 7 bases between them. Germline V lookup: CDR1 MNHEY, CDR2 SMNVEV (reference sequence). The CDR3 is made up of 14 amino acids. CDR3 sequence: CASSLFGQNTEAFF. The CDR3 coding sequence is TGTGCCAGCAGTTTATTTGGTCAGAACACTGAAGCTTTCTTT.

V is TRBV27 and J is TRBJ2-1; no clear D. V was shortened by 3 bases and J by 4 bases, with 10 bases between the two germline ends. The germline V gene has CDR1 MNHEY and CDR2 SMNVEV (reference sequence). This CDR3 spans 14 amino acids. CDR3 coding DNA: TGTGCCAGCAGTTTGGTTGGGCGGTACAATGAGCAGTTCTTC. Protein sequence: CASSLVGRYNEQFF.

The rearrangement joins TRBV6-2 or TRBV6-3 to TRBJ1-5; 9 positions match TRBD1. Germline-derived CDR1 and CDR2 are MNHEY and SVGEGT. The CDR3 length is 13 residues. V dropped 5 bases and J dropped 5; count of bases not matched to a gene: 1. As DNA, the CDR3 is TGTGCCAGCAGTAGACAGGGGGATCAGCCCCAGCATTTT. The encoded protein is CASSRQGDQPQHF.

This clonotype was counted many times. V gene TRBV4-3 combines with J gene TRBJ2-7; perhaps TRBD1 as D (5 bases). The CDR3 is 15 residues long. From germline, CDR1 is LGHNA and CDR2 YSLEER. V lost 5 bases and J lost 0, with 14 bases in between. The CDR3 DNA reads as TGCGCCAGCAGCGCCTCAGGGCGCGGCTCCTACGAGCAGTACTTC. Translation gives CASSASGRGSYEQYF.

The chain is built from TRBV18 and TRBJ2-7, with D hard to call. The CDR3 covers 16 residues. The V end was cut by 2 bases, the J end by 4 bases, with 18 bases between. In germline, CDR1 is KGHSH, CDR2 LQKENI. The CDR3 sequence: CASSPDAVGHQYEQYV. The CDR3 DNA is TGTGCCAGCTCACCAGATGCGGTTGGGCACCAGTACGAGCAGTACGTC.

The table lists this clonotype with many counts. This sequence joins TRBV9 and TRBJ2-3; D gene unclear. CDR3 length: 13 amino acids. Germline V gene lookup returns CDR1 SGDLS and CDR2 YYNGEE. V was cut by 1 base and J by 1 base, with 4 bases left in between. DNA for the CDR3: TGTGCCAGCAGCGTAACGGGCACAGATACGCAGTATTTT. It yields the protein CASSVTGTDTQYF.

The rearrangement links TRBV2 to TRBJ2-3, with no clear D. The ends were cut back, 2 bases at V and 4 bases at J, with 10 bases in the middle. Germline CDR1 is SNHLY and CDR2 is FYNNEI. CDR3 length equals 14 residues. Written as DNA, the CDR3 is TGTGCCAGCAGTGAAATATACTCGCCAGATACGCAGTATTTT. Translating gives CASSEIYSPDTQYF. The full variable domain, completed using reference TRBV2 and TRBJ2-3, is EPEVTQTPSHQVTQMGQEVILRCVPISNHLYFYWYRQILGQKVEFLVSFYNNEISEKSEIFDDQFSVERPDGSNFTLKIRSTKLEDSAMYFCASSEIYSPDTQYFGPGTRLTVL.

The V call is TRBV28, the J call TRBJ2-3; no definite D call. V lost 7 bases and J lost 2, with 10 bases in between. The CDR3 is 13 residues long. Per germline, CDR1 MDHEN and CDR2 SYDVKM. The CDR3 bases are TGTGCCAGCATCATGGGAAACACAGATACGCAGTATTTT. Translated: CASIMGNTDTQYF.

This clonotype was counted many times. CDR3 loop: CASSSFRGRGSGGWTDTQYF. For the CDR3, the DNA is TGTGCCAGCAGTAGTTTTCGGGGCCGTGGTAGCGGGGGGTGGACAGATACGCAGTATTTT. The chain combines TRBV12-3 or TRBV12-4 with TRBJ2-3; TRBD2 matches at 10 bases. The CDR3 spans 20 residues. V gave up 5 bases and J gave up 3 bases; unmatched junction bases: 20.

This clonotype was seen only a few times. Germline is not matched at one junction end, which may reflect a read error. The chain uses TRBV11-2 and TRBJ2-3, with D tentatively TRBD2 (7 bases). CDR1 SGHAT and CDR2 FQNNGV come from the germline V gene. The length of the CDR3 is 16 residues. The CDR3 sequence: CASSLGLWGGTDTQYF. In DNA, the CDR3 is TGTGCCAGCAGCTTGGGTCTATGGGGGGGCACCGATACGCAGTATTTT.

There are a few counts of this clonotype. This chain links TRBV20-1 with TRBJ1-1, with D possibly being TRBD1 (5 bases). Deletions cut 0 bases from V and 6 bases from J, with 11 bases between. CDR1 is DFQATT, CDR2 SNEGSKA, per germline (reference sequence). CDR3 size: 13 residues. CDR3 amino acids: CSARDRVSAEAFF. CDR3 in DNA: TGCAGTGCTAGAGACAGGGTTTCAGCTGAAGCTTTCTTT.

In this sample, this clonotype turned up a few times. This sequence joins TRBV5-1 and TRBJ1-2; no reliable D call. Germline V gene data show CDR1 as SGHRS and CDR2 as YFSETQ. There are 13 residues in the CDR3. The V gene lost 3 bases and the J gene lost 0 bases, with 6 bases spanning the gap. CDR3 DNA: TGCGCCAGCAGCTCGGACCCTAACTATGGCTACACCTTC. It translates to CASSSDPNYGYTF.

This clonotype was seen ten or more times. This sequence joins TRBV7-6 and TRBJ2-1, with 11 nucleotides matching TRBD2. The J segment lost 7 bases and the V segment lost 4 bases, leaving 9 bases of the junction unmatched. Germline V gives CDR1 SGHVS, CDR2 FNYEAQ. CDR3 size: 16 residues. The CDR3 DNA reads as TGTGCCAGCAGCTCACTAGCGGGGGCCCCGCCAAATGAGCAGTTCTTC. As protein: CASSSLAGAPPNEQFF. The complete variable domain, with remaining parts taken from reference TRBV7-6 and TRBJ2-1, reads GAGVSQSPRYKVTKRGQDVALRCDPISGHVSLYWYRQALGQGPEFLTYFNYEAQQDKSGLPNDRFSAERPEGSISTLTIQRTEQRDSAMYRCASSSLAGAPPNEQFFGPGTRLTVL.

The chain links TRBV30 to TRBJ1-1; 8 bases fit TRBD1. Germline-derived CDR1 and CDR2 are GTSNPN and SVGIG (reference sequence). Trimming took 3 bases from V and 8 from J; bases not matched to a gene: 5. The CDR3 has 12 amino acids. In nucleotides, the CDR3 is TGTGCCTGGAGCCCAGGGGGCGAGGAAGCTTTCTTT. Protein sequence: CAWSPGGEEAFF.

The chain couples TRBV4-2 to TRBJ1-1; 8 bases map to TRBD1. Germline CDR1 and CDR2: LGHNA and YNFKEQ. The junction had 11 bases not matched to a gene; V was cut back by 1 base and J by 4 bases. The CDR3 is 17 amino acids. CDR3 nucleotides: TGTGCCAGCAGCCAAGTTGACAGGGGCGGGTTTGGCACTGAAGCTTTCTTT. The encoded protein is CASSQVDRGGFGTEAFF.

The table lists this clonotype with a few counts. The genes are TRBV12-3 or TRBV12-4 and TRBJ1-6; no reliable D call. The CDR3 is made up of 13 amino acids. Trimming removed 3 bases at V and 13 bases at J, with 13 bases between. As DNA, the CDR3 is TGTGCCAGCAGTTTCGAGGGTCCGAGGCCCCTCCACTTT. This translates into CASSFEGPRPLHF.

This clonotype was counted between two and nine times. This chain links TRBV20-1 with TRBJ2-7; TRBD2 aligns across 11 bases. This CDR3 comprises 16 residues. The V and J ends lost 5 bases and 6 bases, in that order; junction bases with no gene match: 15. The germline gives CDR1 DFQATT, CDR2 SNEGSKA (reference sequence). The CDR3, as DNA: TGCAGTGCTCCCGGACTAGCGGGTGGGACGGGTAGCGAGCAGTACGTC. It yields the protein CSAPGLAGGTGSEQYV.

Details on this clonotype: The junction departs from germline at one end; a sequencing error may be responsible. The chain links TRBV7-7 to TRBJ2-1; D perhaps matches TRBD1 (5 bases). The CDR3 has 17 residues. From germline, CDR1 is SSHAT and CDR2 FNYEAQ (reference sequence). In DNA form, the CDR3 reads TGTGCTAGCAGCCCCACTCCTCTTCGGACAACCCACAATGGGCAGTTCTTC. Translated: CASSPTPLRTTHNGQFF.

This clonotype has more than one count but fewer than ten. J is TRBJ2-7 and V is TRBV4-2; D may be TRBD1 (6 bases). The V end was cut by 0 bases, the J end by 2 bases, with 11 bases between. The CDR3 loop spans 15 amino acids. The germline V gene has CDR1 LGHNA and CDR2 YNFKEQ. The CDR3 DNA is TGTGCCAGCAGCCAAGATCAGGGGTCACCCTACGAGCAGTACTTC. It specifies CASSQDQGSPYEQYF.

This chain joins TRBV5-4 and TRBJ2-1; the D is unclear. CDR1 is SGHNT, CDR2 YYREEE, per germline (reference sequence). The CDR3 extends over 15 amino acids. The germline V and J ends were trimmed by 0 bases and 5 bases, with 12 bases remaining between them. CDR3 coding DNA: TGTGCCAGCAGCTTGGGGGCGGTACGTGACAATGAGCAGTTCTTC. As protein: CASSLGAVRDNEQFF.